These T cell receptor beta chains were read from a single sample in a study of blood T cell repertoires in COVID-19. Data came from immunoSEQ multiplex PCR; TCRdb stores just in-frame clones and leaves some out. This table holds hundreds of thousands of clones, 80% to 90% found once. Sequencing was performed on peripheral blood. The receptors here all came from a woman between 45 and 60 years old who had recovered from COVID-19. Each CDR3 is given with its conserved first and last residue. The order of the fields is J gene, D gene, V gene, clone size, CDR3 DNA, CDR3 protein. A D gene is named only where the DNA matches it firmly. Clone size, where shown, is once, few, many, or a class for clones that have expanded.

j_gene: TRBJ2-5; d_gene: TRBD2; v_gene: TRBV27; abundance: .; CDR3nt: TGTGCCAGCAGTTTAGGACTAGCGGGGGAGACCCAGTACTTC; CDR3aa: CASSLGLAGETQYF
j_gene: TRBJ1-5; d_gene: .; v_gene: TRBV19; abundance: .; CDR3nt: TGTGCCAGTAGTATGCAAGGGGGCAATCAGCCCCAGCATTTT; CDR3aa: CASSMQGGNQPQHF
j_gene: TRBJ2-3; d_gene: TRBD2; v_gene: TRBV15; abundance: few; CDR3nt: TGTGCCACCAACCCAGCGGGGGGGATCACAGATACGCAGTATTTT; CDR3aa: CATNPAGGITDTQYF
j_gene: TRBJ1-5; d_gene: TRBD1; v_gene: TRBV27; abundance: .; CDR3nt: TGTGCCAGCAGGGGACAGGCGGGCAATCAGCCCCAGCATTTT; CDR3aa: CASRGQAGNQPQHF
j_gene: TRBJ2-2; d_gene: .; v_gene: TRBV6-4; abundance: .; CDR3nt: TGTGCCAGCAGTGCTTGGACAGTCGCGAACACCGGGGAGCTGTTTTTT; CDR3aa: CASSAWTVANTGELFF
j_gene: TRBJ2-3; d_gene: .; v_gene: TRBV19; abundance: once; CDR3nt: TGTGCCAGTAGTAGGGGGCCGGGTGGCACAGATACGCAGTATTTT; CDR3aa: CASSRGPGGTDTQYF
j_gene: TRBJ2-2; d_gene: .; v_gene: TRBV10-1; abundance: .; CDR3nt: TGCGCCAGCAGTGACCCCATGGGCGGGGGCCCGAACACCGGGGAGCTGTTTTTT; CDR3aa: CASSDPMGGGPNTGELFF
j_gene: TRBJ1-4; d_gene: .; v_gene: TRBV19; abundance: .; CDR3nt: TGTGCCAGTAGTGGGTTTTACAGTGAAAAACTGTTTTTT; CDR3aa: CASSGFYSEKLFF
j_gene: TRBJ2-7; d_gene: TRBD2; v_gene: TRBV4-2; abundance: .; CDR3nt: TGTGCCAGCAGCCCAACCCCCGGGACTAGCGGGGGAACCTACGAGCAGTACTTC; CDR3aa: CASSPTPGTSGGTYEQYF
j_gene: TRBJ2-5; d_gene: TRBD2; v_gene: TRBV3-1/TRBV3-2; abundance: .; CDR3nt: TGTGCCAGCAGCTCAATGGGACTAGCGATACAGACCCAGTACTTC; CDR3aa: CASSSMGLAIQTQYF
j_gene: TRBJ2-3; d_gene: TRBD1; v_gene: TRBV12-5; abundance: .; CDR3nt: TGTGCTAGTGGTTTGCCAGGGGGCAATACGCAGTATTTT; CDR3aa: CASGLPGGNTQYF
j_gene: TRBJ1-1; d_gene: .; v_gene: TRBV5-1; abundance: .; CDR3nt: TGCGCCAGCAGCTTGGGGGCCCAGGCCCTGAACACTGAAGCTTTCTTT; CDR3aa: CASSLGAQALNTEAFF
j_gene: TRBJ1-2; d_gene: .; v_gene: TRBV5-4; abundance: .; CDR3nt: TGTGCCAGCAGCTTGGAGGGGGGGTCTCATGGCTACACCTTC; CDR3aa: CASSLEGGSHGYTF